The entry that follows covers one TCR beta chain sequence. Time point: peripheral blood 6 weeks after treatment start. This sample is part of a study of PD-L1 blockade in urothelial cancer. Profiled with immunoSEQ multiplex PCR; TCRdb holds only in-frame clones, not every one. The sample contains 90,000 to 130,000 clones, more than 85% of which appear only once. The sequence came from a man in his 60s with urothelial cancer. The source was PBMCs, collected around atezolizumab (anti-PD-L1) treatment.

The CDR3 protein is CASSYQDRADTQYF. CDR3 nucleotide sequence: TGTGCCAGCAGTTACCAGGACAGGGCAGATACGCAGTATTTT. The rearrangement uses TRBV6-5 and TRBJ2-3; 8 bases are a match to TRBD1. This CDR3 is 14 amino acids long. Germline CDR1 reads MNHEY; CDR2 reads SVGAGI. J was trimmed by 4 bases and V by 2 bases; bases with no gene match: 2.